This T cell receptor beta chain was observed in a study of blood T cell repertoires in COVID-19. The CDR3 extends over 19 amino acids. In germline, CDR1 is SGDLS, CDR2 YYNGEE. Germline trimming cut 0 bases from V and 2 bases from J; bases unmatched to any gene: 13. Grouping used clinical history reported by participants in a survey and questionnaire. Two negative PCRs, clearance, or symptom resolution were required of recovered Cohort 3 donors. Produced via immunoSEQ multiplex PCR; TCRdb's table is partial and in-frame only. The sample includes around 300,000 clones, around 90% of them seen just once.

The sequence came from a middle-aged woman who had recovered from COVID-19. Sequencing was performed on PBMCs or T cells enriched from blood (not recorded which). V usage is TRBV9 and J usage is TRBJ2-2; 7 bases match TRBD1. CDR3 region: CASSVVETGRGRNTGELFF. CDR3 sequence (DNA): TGTGCCAGCAGCGTAGTAGAAACAGGTAGGGGGCGTAACACCGGGGAGCTGTTTTTT.